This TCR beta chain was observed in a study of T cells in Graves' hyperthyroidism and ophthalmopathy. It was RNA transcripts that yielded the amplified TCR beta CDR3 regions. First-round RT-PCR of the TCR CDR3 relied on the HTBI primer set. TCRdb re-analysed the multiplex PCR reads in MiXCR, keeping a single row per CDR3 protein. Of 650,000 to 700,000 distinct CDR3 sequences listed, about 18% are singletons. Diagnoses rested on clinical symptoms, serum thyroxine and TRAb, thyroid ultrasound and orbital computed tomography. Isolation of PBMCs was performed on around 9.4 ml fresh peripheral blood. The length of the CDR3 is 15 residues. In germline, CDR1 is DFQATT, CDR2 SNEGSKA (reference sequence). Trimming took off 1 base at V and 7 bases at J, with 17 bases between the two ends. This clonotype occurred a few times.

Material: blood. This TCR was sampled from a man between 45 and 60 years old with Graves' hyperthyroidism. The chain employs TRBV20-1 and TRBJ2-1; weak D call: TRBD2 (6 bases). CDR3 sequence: CSARGPGLGRNEQFF. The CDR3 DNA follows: TGCAGTGCTAGAGGACCGGGACTGGGCCGGAATGAGCAGTTCTTC.